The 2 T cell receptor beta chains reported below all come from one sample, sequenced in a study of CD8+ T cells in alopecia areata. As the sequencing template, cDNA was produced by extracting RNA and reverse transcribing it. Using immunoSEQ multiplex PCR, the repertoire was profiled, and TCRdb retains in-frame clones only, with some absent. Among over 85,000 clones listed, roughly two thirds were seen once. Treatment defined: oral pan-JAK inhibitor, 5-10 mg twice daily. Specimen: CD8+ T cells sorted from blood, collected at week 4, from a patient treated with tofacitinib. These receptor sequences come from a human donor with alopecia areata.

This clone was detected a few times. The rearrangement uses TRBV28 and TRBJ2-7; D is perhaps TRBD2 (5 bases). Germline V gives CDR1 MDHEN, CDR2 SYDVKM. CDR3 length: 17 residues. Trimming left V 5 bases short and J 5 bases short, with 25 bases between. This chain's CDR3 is CASSPTARKRRPHEQYF. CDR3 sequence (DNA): TGTGCCAGCAGTCCCACGGCGAGGAAGCGGAGACCCCACGAGCAGTACTTC.

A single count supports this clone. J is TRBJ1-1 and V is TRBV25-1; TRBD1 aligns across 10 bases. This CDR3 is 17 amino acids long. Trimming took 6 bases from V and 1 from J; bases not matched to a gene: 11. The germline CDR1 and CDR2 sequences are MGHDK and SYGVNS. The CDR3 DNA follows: TGTGCCAGCAGGAAACAGACAGGGGGCTTTACGAACACTGAAGCTTTCTTT. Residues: CASRKQTGGFTNTEAFF.